This T cell receptor (beta chain) came from a study of T cell repertoires in cytomegalovirus infection. Study as a whole: Public TCR beta signatures marked donors with CMV infection and the matching HLA.

This clonotype has more than one count but fewer than ten. Unmatched junction bases numbered 7, after V lost 10 bases and J lost 2 bases. This CDR3 spans 13 amino acids. Germline V gene sequence: CDR1 SNHLY, CDR2 FYNNEI. TCRdb itself ran the reads through MiXCR, one entry per CDR3 protein. The sample consists of approximately 71,000 distinct CDR3 sequences, 3.5% to 4% of them appearing once. The sequencing sample was made of PBMCs. The rearrangement uses TRBV2 and TRBJ2-5; 7 nucleotides agree with TRBD1. The source of this sequence is a human donor in good health (CMV status not recorded). Some clones in this sample may be carry-over from other donors' samples. CDR3 in DNA: TGTGCCAAATCGGGACAGCGACAAGAGACCCAGTACTTC. This encodes CAKSGQRQETQYF.